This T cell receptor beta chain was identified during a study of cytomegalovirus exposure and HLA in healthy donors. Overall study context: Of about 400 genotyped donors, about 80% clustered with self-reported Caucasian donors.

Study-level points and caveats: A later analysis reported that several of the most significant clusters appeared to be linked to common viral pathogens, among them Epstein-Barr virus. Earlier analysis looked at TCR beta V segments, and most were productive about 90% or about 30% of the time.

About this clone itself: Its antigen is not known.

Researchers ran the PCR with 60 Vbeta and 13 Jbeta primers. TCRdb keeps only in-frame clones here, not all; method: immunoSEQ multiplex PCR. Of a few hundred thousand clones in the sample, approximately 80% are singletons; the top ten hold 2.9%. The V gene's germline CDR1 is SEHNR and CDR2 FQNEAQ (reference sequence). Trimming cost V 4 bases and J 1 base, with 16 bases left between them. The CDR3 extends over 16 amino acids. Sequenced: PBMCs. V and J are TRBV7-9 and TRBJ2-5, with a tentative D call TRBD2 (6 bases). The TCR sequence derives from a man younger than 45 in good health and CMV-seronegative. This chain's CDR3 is CASSWGGRVSQETQYF. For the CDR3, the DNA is TGTGCCAGCAGCTGGGGAGGTCGGGTGAGCCAAGAGACCCAGTACTTC.